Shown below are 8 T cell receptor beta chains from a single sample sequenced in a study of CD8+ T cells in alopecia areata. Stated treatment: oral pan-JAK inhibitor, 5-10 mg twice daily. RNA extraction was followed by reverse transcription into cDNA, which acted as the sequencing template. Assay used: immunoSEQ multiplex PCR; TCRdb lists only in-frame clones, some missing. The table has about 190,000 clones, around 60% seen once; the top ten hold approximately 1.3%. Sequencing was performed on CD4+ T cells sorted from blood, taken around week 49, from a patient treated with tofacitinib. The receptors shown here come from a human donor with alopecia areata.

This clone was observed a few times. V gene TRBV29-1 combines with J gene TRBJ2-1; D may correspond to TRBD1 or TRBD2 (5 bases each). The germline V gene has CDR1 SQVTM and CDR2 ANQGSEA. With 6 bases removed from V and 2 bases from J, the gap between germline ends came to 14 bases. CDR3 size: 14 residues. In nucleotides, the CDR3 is TGCAGCGTGCTGGGGGAGTTACCCTACAATGAGCAGTTCTTC. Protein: CSVLGELPYNEQFF.

Written as DNA, the CDR3 is TGCGCCAGCAGCCAAGATCGGACAGGGGTGACCTACGAGCAGTACTTC. Translated, it gives CASSQDRTGVTYEQYF. The V call is TRBV4-1, the J call TRBJ2-7; 9 nucleotides match TRBD1. The CDR3 has 16 amino acids. Germline V gene lookup returns CDR1 MGHRA and CDR2 YSYEKL. Losses at the gene ends were 0 bases for V and 2 bases for J; bases not matched to a gene: 5.

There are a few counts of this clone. The CDR3 region has the DNA TGTGCCAGCAGCCATCTTAAAGCGGGGTCCACAGATACGCAGTATTTT. This encodes CASSHLKAGSTDTQYF. V is TRBV4-2 and J is TRBJ2-3, with TRBD2 matching over 7 bases. After removal of 3 bases from V and 2 bases from J, the junction contained 8 bases not matched to a gene. CDR3 length: 16 amino acids. CDR1 and CDR2 from the germline V gene are LGHNA and YNFKEQ.

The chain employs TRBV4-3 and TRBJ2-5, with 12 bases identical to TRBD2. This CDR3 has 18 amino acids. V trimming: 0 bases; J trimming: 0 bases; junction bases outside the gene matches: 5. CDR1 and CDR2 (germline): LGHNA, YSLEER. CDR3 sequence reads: CASSQETSGGPYQETQYF. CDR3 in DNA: TGCGCCAGCAGCCAAGAGACTAGCGGGGGCCCGTACCAAGAGACCCAGTACTTC.

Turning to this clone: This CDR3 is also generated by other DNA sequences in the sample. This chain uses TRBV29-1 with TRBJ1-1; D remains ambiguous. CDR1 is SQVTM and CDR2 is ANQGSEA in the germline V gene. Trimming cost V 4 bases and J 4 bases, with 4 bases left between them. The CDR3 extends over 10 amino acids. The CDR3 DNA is TGCAGCGTTGGGTCCACTGAAGCTTTCTTT. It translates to CSVGSTEAFF.

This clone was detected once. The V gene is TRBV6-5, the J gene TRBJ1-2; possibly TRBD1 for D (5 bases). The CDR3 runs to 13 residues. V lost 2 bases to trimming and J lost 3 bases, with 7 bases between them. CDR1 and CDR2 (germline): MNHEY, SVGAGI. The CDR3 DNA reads TGTGCCAGCAGTTACAGGGGTTACTATGGCTACACCTTC. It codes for CASSYRGYYGYTF.

The CDR3 sequence: CASSPGQGVSPLHF. For the CDR3, the DNA is TGTGCCAGCAGCCCCGGACAGGGGGTCTCACCCCTCCACTTT. This rearrangement joins TRBV7-3 to TRBJ1-6, with TRBD1 matching 10 bases. Germline lookup yields CDR1 SGHTA and CDR2 FQGTGA. CDR3 length: 14 residues. J was trimmed by 10 bases and V by 5 bases; bases with no gene match: 5.

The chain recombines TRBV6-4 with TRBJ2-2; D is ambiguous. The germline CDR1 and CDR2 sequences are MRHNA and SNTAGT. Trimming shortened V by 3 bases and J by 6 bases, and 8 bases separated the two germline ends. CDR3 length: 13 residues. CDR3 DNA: TGTGCCAGCAGTGATCTCCAGCCCGGGGAGCTGTTTTTT. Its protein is CASSDLQPGELFF.